This entry lists 13 T cell receptor beta chains sequenced from one sample in a study of T cell repertoires in aging, cancer and after chemotherapy. Peripheral blood genomic DNA, not sorted cells or RNA, was the template. A mixed TRB-A/B primer pool amplified rearranged TRB by multiplex touch-down PCR. TCRdb reprocessed the multiplex PCR reads via MiXCR and lists one record per CDR3 protein. The sample comprises about 9,200 distinct CDR3 sequences, more than 30% of which are singletons, and just under 8.5% rests with the top ten. Sequenced sample: blood. The receptors were gathered from a human donor in good health.

This clonotype was detected a few times. The gene calls are TRBV6-1 and TRBJ1-1; 7 nucleotides match TRBD1. Germline V lookup: CDR1 MNHNS, CDR2 SASEGT. The trim removed 5 bases at V and 6 bases at J, leaving 3 bases unmatched. There are 12 residues in the CDR3. The CDR3 region has the DNA TGTGCCAGCAGTAGACAGGGAGCTGAAGCTTTCTTT. It specifies CASSRQGAEAFF.

In its sample, this clonotype was seen a few times. J is TRBJ2-7 and V is TRBV6-6; D is tentatively TRBD1 or TRBD2 (6 bases each). The V gene lost 6 bases and the J gene lost 5 bases, with 17 bases spanning the gap. The CDR3 has 14 residues. Germline-derived CDR1 and CDR2 are MNHNY and SVGAGI (reference sequence). CDR3 region: CASSDRGLNDEQYF. The CDR3 nucleotides read TGTGCCAGCAGCGATCGGGGGCTTAATGACGAGCAGTACTTC.

The rearrangement uses TRBV6-5 and TRBJ1-5, with 8 bases matching TRBD1. The germline V gene has CDR1 MNHEY and CDR2 SVGAGI. V was clipped by 6 bases and J by 4 bases; unmatched bases: 2. The CDR3 sequence is 13 residues long. The DNA for the CDR3 is TGTGCCAGCAGGGACAGGGCTAATCAGCCCCAGCATTTT. It is translated as CASRDRANQPQHF.

The rearrangement uses TRBV12-3 or TRBV12-4 and TRBJ1-2; 7 bases map to TRBD1. This CDR3 has 14 residues. The junction had 7 bases not matched to a gene; V was cut back by 5 bases and J by 4 bases. The CDR3 reads CASSPTGLGYGYTF. CDR3 nucleotides: TGTGCCAGCAGTCCGACAGGGTTGGGCTATGGCTACACCTTC.

V and J are TRBV6-5 and TRBJ2-1; D possibly corresponds to TRBD1 (7 bases). Germline lookup yields CDR1 MNHEY and CDR2 SVGAGI. The CDR3 spans 15 residues. The V end was cut by 6 bases, the J end by 5 bases, with 17 bases between. The CDR3 DNA reads TGTGCCAGCAGCCAGGGGGGCTCGAGGCACAATGAGCAGTTCTTC. Encoded protein: CASSQGGSRHNEQFF.

The CDR3 nucleotides are TGTGCCAGCAGTATAGGGGGTGGAACTGAAGCTTTCTTT. This codes for CASSIGGGTEAFF. The chain is built from TRBV12-3 or TRBV12-4 and TRBJ1-1, with a tentative D call TRBD1 (6 bases). V lost 5 bases and J lost 5, with 12 bases in between. This CDR3 is 13 amino acids long.

This clonotype was seen a few times. This chain joins TRBV19 and TRBJ1-3; maybe TRBD1 (6 bases). V gave up 7 bases and J gave up 2 bases, with 15 bases separating them. This CDR3 is 15 amino acids long. Germline loops: CDR1 LNHDA, CDR2 SQIVND (reference sequence). The CDR3 spells CASTSRGSAGNTIYF. CDR3 nucleotides: TGTGCCAGTACCTCAAGGGGGAGTGCTGGAAACACCATATATTTT.

The gene calls are TRBV12-3 or TRBV12-4 and TRBJ2-1, with unresolved D. The CDR3 contains 15 residues. The V end was cut by 5 bases, the J end by 2 bases, with 13 bases between. CDR3 in amino acids: CASSPLGGPYNEQFF. The CDR3 region has the DNA TGTGCCAGCAGTCCCCTGGGCGGACCCTACAATGAGCAGTTCTTC.

This clonotype has a handful of counts. The rearrangement links TRBV7-2 to TRBJ2-2; the D is unclear. The V gene lost 1 base and the J gene lost 6 bases, with 12 bases spanning the gap. CDR1 and CDR2 (germline): SGHTA, FQGNSA. CDR3 length: 15 amino acids. The CDR3 bases are TGTGCCAGCAGCTTAGGTAGTGGGCGCGCCGGGGAGCTGTTTTTT. Protein product: CASSLGSGRAGELFF.

This chain connects TRBV25-1 to TRBJ2-7, with D unclear. From germline, CDR1 is MGHDK and CDR2 SYGVNS. Trimming removed 3 bases from V and 0 bases from J, with 6 bases in between. This CDR3 is built from 13 residues. The CDR3 DNA reads as TGTGCCAGCAGTGACGTCCGCTCCTACGAGCAGTACTTC. It translates to CASSDVRSYEQYF.

By sample share, this clonotype is medium-sized. The V and J genes are TRBV5-6 and TRBJ2-4, with D unresolved. CDR1 is SGHDT, CDR2 YYEEEE, per germline. V was cut by 1 base and J by 9 bases, with 11 bases left in between. This CDR3 spans 13 amino acids. CDR3 amino acids: CASSLKGFGIQYF. The DNA of the CDR3 is TGTGCCAGCAGCTTGAAAGGGTTTGGCATTCAGTACTTC.

This sequence joins TRBV13 and TRBJ2-7; weak D call: TRBD2 (5 bases). CDR3 length equals 13 residues. V lost 7 bases to trimming and J lost 0 bases, with 10 bases between them. The germline gives CDR1 PRHDT, CDR2 FYEKMQ (reference sequence). CDR3 nucleotide sequence: TGTGCCAGCATAGCGCTTCGCTCCTACGAGCAGTACTTC. Its protein is CASIALRSYEQYF.

This clonotype was observed a handful of times. The chain has TRBV30 and TRBJ2-6; 8 bases are shared with TRBD1. In germline, CDR1 is GTSNPN, CDR2 SVGIG (reference sequence). The CDR3 loop spans 17 amino acids. Germline trimming cut 4 bases from V and 3 bases from J; bases unmatched to any gene: 11. CDR3 DNA: TGTGCCTGGATGGGCTGGGTCAGGGGGCTTGGGGCCAACGTCCTGACTTTC. It specifies CAWMGWVRGLGANVLTF.